This T cell receptor (beta chain) emerged from a study of OX40 agonist ivuxolimab in advanced cancers. With regard to the full study: Ivuxolimab, which targeted the costimulatory receptor OX40 (CD134), was an agonistic, fully human IgG2 monoclonal antibody. Intravenous ivuxolimab was administered to patients every 2 weeks at six dose levels: 0.01, 0.1, 0.3, 1.5, 3 and 10 mg/kg. Of the roughly 50 dose-escalation patients, hepatocellular carcinoma was present in approximately 20, melanoma in roughly 15, renal cell carcinoma in 9 and head and neck cancer in 9. The dose-escalation cohort was around 83% male with a mean age of around 64 years, ranging from about 20 to 85. Patients were allowed to have had prior anti-PD-1, anti-PD-L1 or anti-CTLA-4 therapy, and approximately 41% of the dose-escalation patients had previously received checkpoint inhibitors. Three dose-escalation patients achieved partial responses, one with hepatocellular carcinoma and two with cutaneous melanoma. The purpose of peripheral TCRbeta sequencing was to test whether ivuxolimab changed TCR sequence diversity and led to clonal T-cell expansion. The monotherapy dose-escalation portion (N ≈ 50 patients) of the phase I ivuxolimab trial is reported in the paper. Here is what the overall study found, with its caveats: After ivuxolimab, more expanded clones were found on average in CD8+ T cells than in CD4+ T cells. Low levels of normalized T-cell clonal expansion were also seen in some nonresponding patients. At doses of 0.1 to 3.0 mg/kg, clonal expansion of both CD4+ and CD8+ T cells in blood was seen between baseline and week 6. In partial responders in the 0.1-3.0 mg/kg groups, normalized peripheral clonal expansion was found to be among the lowest, especially among CD8+ T cells. The antigen specificity of the clonally expanded peripheral T cells was not determined.

From the cysteine up to the phenylalanine, the CDR3 has a length of 14 residues. Of all the DNA, just the CDR3 is kept, 42 bases in frame from base 1. V is shortened by 7 bases, J by 1 base, and the region joining them spans 16 bases. Looking up the germline V gene (reference sequence) yields CDR1 GTSNPN and CDR2 SVGIG. The trial excluded patients who had a history of autoimmune disease or were on systemic immunosuppression. In every dose cohort, peripheral blood was drawn for TCR sequencing at baseline, cycle 4 day 1, and cycle 7 day 1. The samples were drawn from a first-in-human, open-label, multicenter phase I dose-escalation trial of ivuxolimab. Adults with locally advanced or metastatic melanoma, renal cell carcinoma, hepatocellular carcinoma or head and neck squamous cell carcinoma were enrolled in the trial. Before TCR sequencing, CD4+ T cells and CD8+ T cells from peripheral blood were sorted into separate populations.

A remark on this clone: Its antigen is still unknown. No qualities accompany the bases; no much larger clone lies one base away.

For sequencing of the TCRbeta CDR3 region, genomic DNA was extracted from the sorted cells. TCRbeta CDR3 regions were sequenced using the immunoSEQ Assay. TCRdb took this table from immuneACCESS and kept in-frame rearrangements with V and J called. Such tables lack part of the clones; where checked against another copy, unresolved V genes explain under half of the gap, and the rest is unexplained. For this sample there are roughly 48,000 clones; about 83% appear just once. The leading ten clones occupy over 1% of the sample. The sequence joins TRBV30 to TRBJ1-2, and possibly TRBD1, on 5 matching bases. The sequences come from CD4+ or CD8+ T cells sorted from blood, collected in a trial of the OX40 agonist ivuxolimab. This receptor was taken from an adult with an advanced solid tumor such as melanoma, head and neck, liver or kidney cancer. The CDR3 protein is CALQALRINYGYTF. The DNA sequence follows: TGTGCCTTACAGGCCCTACGGATTAACTATGGCTACACCTTC. Where the CDR3 stops, the reference TRBV30 and TRBJ1-2 genes take over; the full variable domain is SQTIHQWPATLVQPVGSPLSLECTVEGTSNPNLYWYRQAAGRGLQLLFYSVGIGQISSEVPQNLSASRPQDRQFILSSKKLLLSDSGFYLCALQALRINYGYTFGSGTRLTVV.